A selection of T cell receptor beta chains follows, all from one sample in a study of T cell repertoires in cytomegalovirus infection. TCRdb re-analysed the reads in MiXCR, keeping a single row per CDR3 protein. Found here are approximately 600,000 distinct CDR3 sequences, 40% of them singletons; the top ten hold around 50%. Antigen specificity for these receptors is unknown. The sequencing used cultured PBMCs, collected from culture after CMV antigen stimulation. Every receptor here comes from a human donor in good health (CMV status not recorded). Some clones in this sample may be carry-over from other donors' samples. Both conserved end residues are part of each CDR3. A D gene is named only where the DNA matches it firmly. The size of a clone is reported for some rows only, either as once, few or many, or as a class for expanded clones.

CATQTAGNTGELFF,TGCGCCACCCAGACGGCGGGCAACACCGGGGAGCTGTTTTTT,TRBV5-1,TRBJ2-2,-,-
CASTFVSETQYF,TGTGCCAGCACCTTCGTTTCGGAGACCCAGTACTTC,TRBV6-1,TRBJ2-5,-,-
CASSLVPLKTQYF,TGTGCCAGCAGCTTAGTACCACTGAAGACCCAGTACTTC,TRBV11-1,TRBJ2-5,-,once
CASSARDKGGKLFF,TGTGCCAGCAGTGCCCGGGACAAGGGTGGGAAACTGTTTTTT,TRBV2,TRBJ1-4,-,-
CASTNKQGAEQYF,TGTGCCAGCACCAACAAACAGGGGGCCGAGCAGTACTTC,TRBV5-4,TRBJ2-7,TRBD1,-
CSVEPGDGRFYNEQFF,TGCAGCGTTGAACCTGGTGACGGGAGGTTCTACAATGAGCAGTTCTTC,TRBV29-1,TRBJ2-1,TRBD2,-
CASSRDRGLVDTQYF,TGTGCCAGCTCTCGGGACAGGGGTTTAGTAGATACGCAGTATTTT,TRBV2,TRBJ2-3,TRBD1,few
CASHTDGGETQYF,TGTGCCAGCCACACGGACGGGGGAGAGACCCAGTACTTC,TRBV6-6,TRBJ2-5,-,-
CASSLSGVAEAFF,TGTGCCAGCAGTTTATCGGGCGTAGCTGAAGCTTTCTTT,TRBV12-3/TRBV12-4,TRBJ1-1,-,-
CASSFSGSDTQYF,TGTGCCAGCAGCTTTTCGGGGTCGGATACGCAGTATTTT,TRBV7-6,TRBJ2-3,-,-
CASSLRLLAGGKRSSGANVLTF,TGTGCCAGCAGCTTGAGGTTACTAGCGGGAGGCAAGCGAAGCTCTGGGGCCAACGTCCTGACTTTC,TRBV7-9,TRBJ2-6,TRBD2,-
CASSLEVTYEQYF,TGTGCCAGCAGCTTAGAGGTTACCTACGAGCAGTACTTC,TRBV7-6,TRBJ2-7,-,-
CASSERQAPQPQHF,TGTGCCAGCAGTGAACGACAGGCTCCTCAGCCCCAGCATTTT,TRBV28,TRBJ1-5,-,once
CASSPRASSNSNQPQHF,TGTGCCAGCAGCCCAAGGGCTTCGTCAAATAGCAATCAGCCCCAGCATTTT,TRBV7-2,TRBJ1-5,-,-
CASSRTWGAVDTQYF,TGTGCCAGCAGCCGTACATGGGGCGCGGTAGATACGCAGTATTTT,TRBV7-2,TRBJ2-3,-,many
CASSPDIITEAFF,TGTGCCAGCAGCCCAGACATAATCACTGAAGCTTTCTTT,TRBV7-8,TRBJ1-1,-,many
CASSILTGQRTDTQYF,TGTGCCAGTAGTATCTTGACGGGACAACGCACAGATACGCAGTATTTT,TRBV19,TRBJ2-3,-,-
CASSSWTGSNTEAFF,TGTGCCAGTAGTAGCTGGACAGGGTCGAACACTGAAGCTTTCTTT,TRBV19,TRBJ1-1,TRBD1,-
CSVSSVAAETQYF,TGCAGCGTTTCTTCGGTGGCGGCTGAGACCCAGTACTTC,TRBV29-1,TRBJ2-5,-,-
CSARNDQETQYF,TGCAGTGCCCGAAACGACCAAGAGACCCAGTACTTC,TRBV20-1,TRBJ2-5,-,few
CASMPDGNSNQPQHF,TGTGCCAGCATGCCAGACGGGAATAGCAATCAGCCCCAGCATTTT,TRBV6-8,TRBJ1-5,-,few
CASSSTGGSQPQHF,TGTGCCAGCAGCTCCACAGGGGGCAGTCAGCCCCAGCATTTT,TRBV7-8,TRBJ1-5,TRBD1,few
CASSEIILGYTF,TGTGCCAGCAGTGAAATTATCCTGGGCTACACCTTC,TRBV2,TRBJ1-2,-,-
CAIRGTRLFSRDTEAFF,TGTGCCATCAGGGGGACTCGGCTCTTCAGTAGGGACACTGAAGCTTTCTTT,TRBV10-3,TRBJ1-1,-,-
CASSPKGRRHDSNQPQHF,TGTGCCAGCAGCCCCAAAGGACGTCGACACGATAGCAATCAGCCCCAGCATTTT,TRBV7-6,TRBJ1-5,-,-
CASSSGLDRHF,TGTGCCAGCAGCAGTGGGTTAGACAGGCATTTT,TRBV12-3/TRBV12-4,TRBJ1-5,-,few
CASSFQRGAQETQYF,TGTGCCAGCAGTTTCCAGCGGGGGGCGCAAGAGACCCAGTACTTC,TRBV28,TRBJ2-5,TRBD2,-
CASNERTGWDNEQFF,TGTGCCAGCAACGAAAGGACAGGTTGGGACAATGAGCAGTTCTTC,TRBV7-2,TRBJ2-1,TRBD1,few
CASTLGGTSNNEQFF,TGTGCCAGCACCCTCGGCGGGACCTCTAACAATGAGCAGTTCTTC,TRBV5-4,TRBJ2-1,-,few
CASSFRRSYGYTF,TGTGCCAGCAGCTTCAGGCGGAGCTATGGCTACACCTTC,TRBV7-2,TRBJ1-2,-,-
CSARSPRAAPTNYGYTF,TGCAGTGCTAGGAGTCCCAGGGCAGCCCCAACCAACTATGGCTACACCTTC,TRBV20-1,TRBJ1-2,-,few
CASYIMSDNNEQFF,TGCGCCAGCTATATAATGTCAGATAACAATGAGCAGTTCTTC,TRBV5-1,TRBJ2-1,-,few
CASSSGTGFLDTQYF,TGTGCCAGCAGCTCAGGGACAGGGTTTCTGGATACGCAGTATTTT,TRBV7-9,TRBJ2-3,TRBD1,few
CASNTAGRETQYF,TGTGCCAGTAACACTGCGGGGCGAGAGACCCAGTACTTC,TRBV19,TRBJ2-5,-,-
CASSLDWMQIRYF,TGTGCCAGCAGCTTAGATTGGATGCAGATCCGGTACTTC,TRBV11-2,TRBJ2-5,-,-
CASSFSAAGANVLTF,TGTGCCAGCAGTTTCTCGGCGGCTGGGGCCAACGTCCTGACTTTC,TRBV12-3/TRBV12-4,TRBJ2-6,-,-
CASSLVGGQSDTQYF,TGTGCCAGCAGCTTAGTTGGCGGACAGTCAGATACGCAGTATTTT,TRBV7-2,TRBJ2-3,-,many
CASSPLRDRGWEETQYF,TGTGCCAGCAGCCCTCTCCGGGACAGGGGATGGGAAGAGACCCAGTACTTC,TRBV11-2,TRBJ2-5,TRBD1,-
CASSEALLAGGETQYF,TGTGCCAGCAGTGAAGCGCTATTGGCAGGGGGAGAGACCCAGTACTTC,TRBV2,TRBJ2-5,TRBD1,-
CSVEQDSEQYF,TGCAGCGTTGAACAGGACTCTGAGCAGTACTTC,TRBV29-1,TRBJ2-7,-,-
CASSLVAGALEKLFF,TGTGCCAGCAGCTTAGTGGCGGGGGCCCTTGAAAAACTGTTTTTT,TRBV7-2,TRBJ1-4,-,few
CASSQAGAQYF,TGTGCCAGCAGCCAAGCTGGAGCTCAGTACTTC,TRBV14,TRBJ2-4,-,-
CASSQGGAGTGDGYTF,TGCGCCAGCAGCCAAGGTGGAGCCGGGACAGGGGATGGCTACACCTTC,TRBV4-3,TRBJ1-2,TRBD1,-
CASRLRAFYEQYF,TGTGCCAGCAGGCTCCGGGCCTTCTACGAGCAGTACTTC,TRBV6-1,TRBJ2-7,-,-
CASSPTPGQQYF,TGTGCCAGCAGCCCGACCCCGGGGCAGCAGTACTTC,TRBV11-2,TRBJ2-7,-,-
CATQRDANTGELFF,TGCGCCACCCAGCGGGACGCGAACACCGGGGAGCTGTTTTTT,TRBV10-2,TRBJ2-2,TRBD2,-
CASSLGGQILSPLHF,TGTGCCAGCAGCTTAGGGGGACAGATACTTTCACCCCTCCACTTT,TRBV11-2,TRBJ1-6,TRBD1,-
CASSPKGPLNQPQHF,TGTGCCAGCAGCCCGAAGGGACCGCTCAATCAGCCCCAGCATTTT,TRBV7-8,TRBJ1-5,-,many
CASTRAGVAQETQYF,TGTGCCAGCACCCGGGCCGGGGTCGCACAAGAGACCCAGTACTTC,TRBV7-2,TRBJ2-5,-,-
CASTTWRDPGELFF,TGTGCCAGCACCACCTGGAGGGATCCCGGGGAGCTGTTTTTT,TRBV7-6,TRBJ2-2,-,few
CASSYSGMGGEQFF,TGTGCCAGCAGCTATAGCGGGATGGGCGGTGAGCAGTTCTTC,TRBV12-3/TRBV12-4,TRBJ2-1,TRBD2,-
CASSLVSGYSEQFF,TGTGCCAGCAGCTTAGTGTCAGGGTACAGTGAGCAGTTCTTC,TRBV7-2,TRBJ2-1,-,once